These 10 T cell receptor beta chains were all obtained from the same sample, sequenced in a study of shared clonotypes between healthy human individuals. TCRdb's table, derived via immunoSEQ multiplex PCR, lists solely in-frame clones and lacks some. This sample has some 2 million clones, with 85% to 95% found just once. Input material: naive CD4+ T cells sorted from blood. Subset indicated: CD45RA+ positively selected. All receptors derive from a man between 18 and 35 years old in good health.

V and J are TRBV28 and TRBJ2-6; D may be TRBD1 (6 bases). The CDR3 has 15 residues. V gave up 6 bases and J gave up 4 bases, with 13 bases separating them. From germline, CDR1 is MDHEN and CDR2 SYDVKM. This CDR3 reads CASRQTGSGANVLTF. CDR3 bases: TGTGCCAGCAGACAAACAGGGTCCGGGGCCAACGTCCTGACTTTC.

This chain joins TRBV18 and TRBJ2-1, with D unclear. From germline, CDR1 is KGHSH and CDR2 LQKENI. V was pared by 3 bases and J by 10 bases, with 13 bases between. This CDR3 has 13 amino acids. CDR3 sequence (DNA): TGTGCCAGCTCACCTTTAGAAGCAGGAGAGCAGTTCTTC. It yields the protein CASSPLEAGEQFF.

The chain carries TRBV28 and TRBJ1-2, with TRBD1 matching 8 bases. The V gene end was trimmed by 5 bases and the J gene end by 7 bases; junction bases not matched to a gene: 12. This CDR3 has 15 residues. The germline CDR1 and CDR2 sequences are MDHEN and SYDVKM. In DNA form, the CDR3 reads TGTGCCAGCAGTCCCCGGGACAGGCGAGGGAGTGGCTACACCTTC. It codes for CASSPRDRRGSGYTF.

In regard to this clone: Distinct nucleotide sequences in the sample also encode this CDR3. This chain joins TRBV11-2 and TRBJ1-6, with D unresolved. V was clipped by 2 bases and J by 6 bases, with 2 bases between them. Looked up from germline, CDR1 is SGHAT and CDR2 is FQNNGV. The CDR3 consists of 12 residues. The DNA for the CDR3 is TGTGCCAGCAGCTTAAGTAATTCACCCCTCCACTTT. It codes for CASSLSNSPLHF.

As to this clone: The sample carries other DNA sequences with the same CDR3. The rearrangement uses TRBV7-9 and TRBJ1-1; the D gene is possibly TRBD1 (5 bases). This CDR3 is 14 amino acids long. In germline, CDR1 is SEHNR, CDR2 FQNEAQ (reference sequence). V dropped 1 base and J dropped 3 bases, with 9 bases sitting between them. CDR3 nucleotides: TGTGCCAGCAGCTTAGGTCAGGGCGACACTGAAGCTTTCTTT. This codes for CASSLGQGDTEAFF.

This sequence joins TRBV28 and TRBJ1-5; no reliable D call. Germline V lookup: CDR1 MDHEN, CDR2 SYDVKM. The CDR3 covers 15 residues. Trimming cost V 6 bases and J 3 bases, with 15 bases left between them. The CDR3: CASSQIEKFNQPQHF. The DNA of the CDR3 is TGTGCCAGCAGCCAAATAGAGAAATTCAATCAGCCCCAGCATTTT. The whole variable domain, remainder taken from reference TRBV28 and TRBJ1-5, is DVKVTQSSRYLVKRTGEKVFLECVQDMDHENMFWYRQDPGLGLRLIYFSYDVKMKEKGDIPEGYSVSREKKERFSLILESASTNQTSMYLCASSQIEKFNQPQHFGDGTRLSIL.

This clone was seen once. V is TRBV10-1 and J is TRBJ2-5; D not resolved. V lost 3 bases to trimming and J lost 1 base, with 12 bases between them. This CDR3 has 15 residues. CDR1 WNHNN and CDR2 SYGVQD come from the germline V gene (reference sequence). CDR3 DNA: TGCGCCAGCAGTGAAGGTTCGGCAGGCCAAGAGACCCAGTACTTC. It specifies CASSEGSAGQETQYF.

The chain employs TRBV5-1 and TRBJ1-1, with 7 bases fitting TRBD1. V gave up 3 bases and J gave up 0 bases; unmatched junction bases: 8. Looked up from germline, CDR1 is SGHRS and CDR2 is YFSETQ. The CDR3 has 16 amino acids. The CDR3, as DNA: TGCGCCAGCAGCTCAACAGGGGTACAAATGAACACTGAAGCTTTCTTT. Translating it yields CASSSTGVQMNTEAFF.

The chain is built from TRBV27 and TRBJ2-1, with TRBD2 identical over 10 bases. V gave up 2 bases and J gave up 2 bases; unmatched junction bases: 3. CDR3 length: 16 residues. Germline CDR1 is MNHEY and CDR2 is SMNVEV (reference sequence). The CDR3 here is CASSLLLAGAYNEQFF. As DNA, the CDR3 is TGTGCCAGCAGTTTACTCCTAGCGGGGGCCTACAATGAGCAGTTCTTC.

The chain uses TRBV11-2 and TRBJ2-3; D tentatively reads TRBD1 or TRBD2 (5 bases each). Looked up from germline, CDR1 is SGHAT and CDR2 is FQNNGV. This CDR3 has 14 amino acids. V lost 3 bases, J lost 1 base, and 8 bases lay in between. The CDR3 DNA reads TGTGCCAGCAGCTTCGTGGGGGGCACAGATACGCAGTATTTT. Protein product: CASSFVGGTDTQYF.